A single sample gave rise to the 16 T cell receptor beta chains below, sequenced in a study of OX40 agonist ivuxolimab in advanced cancers. Assay: immunoSEQ multiplex PCR; the TCRdb copy retains only in-frame clones and omits some. The table includes roughly 57,000 clones, approximately 80% detected once. The sequenced sample was CD4+ or CD8+ T cells sorted from blood, obtained in a trial of the OX40 agonist ivuxolimab. These receptors were taken from an adult with an advanced solid tumor such as melanoma, head and neck, liver or kidney cancer.

This chain uses TRBV7-2 with TRBJ1-5, with D possibly being TRBD1 (5 bases). Trimming stripped 4 bases from V and 2 bases from J, with 12 bases between. This CDR3 has 15 residues. Germline V gene sequence: CDR1 SGHTA, CDR2 FQGNSA. CDR3 bases: TGTGCCAGCAGCTGGGCGGGGGGAGGCAATCAGCCCCAGCATTTT. This translates into CASSWAGGGNQPQHF.

The V call is TRBV5-1, the J call TRBJ2-7; possibly TRBD1 for D (6 bases). The CDR3 is 14 residues long. V lost 5 bases to trimming and J lost 6 bases, with 18 bases between them. Germline CDR1 is SGHRS and CDR2 is YFSETQ. CDR3 DNA sequence: TGCGCCAGCAGAAGTATAACAGGGTCAGGCGAGCAGTACTTC. Translated, it gives CASRSITGSGEQYF.

The chain is built from TRBV4-1 and TRBJ1-2; D call uncertain. The CDR3 totals 15 residues. Germline CDR1 reads MGHRA; CDR2 reads YSYEKL. Trimming took off 1 base at V and 3 bases at J, with 12 bases between the two ends. The CDR3: CASSQVRTGYYGYTF. CDR3 nucleotides: TGCGCCAGCAGCCAAGTCCGGACCGGGTACTATGGCTACACCTTC.

This CDR3 is CASSSDLGKEQFF. CDR3 nucleotide sequence: TGCGCCAGCAGCTCAGACCTGGGTAAAGAGCAGTTCTTC. The chain is built from TRBV5-1 and TRBJ2-1, with unresolved D. Germline CDR1 and CDR2: SGHRS and YFSETQ. The CDR3 contains 13 residues. Trimming took 3 bases from V and 10 from J, leaving 14 bases between them. The full variable domain, rest sourced from reference TRBV5-1 and TRBJ2-1, is KAGVTQTPRYLIKTRGQQVTLSCSPISGHRSVSWYQQTPGQGLQFLFEYFSETQRNKGNFPGRFSGRQFSNSRSEMNVSTLELGDSALYLCASSSDLGKEQFFGPGTRLTVL.

V usage is TRBV9 and J usage is TRBJ2-3, with no clear D. Germline values: CDR1 SGDLS, CDR2 YYNGEE. CDR3 length: 13 residues. The V and J ends lost 4 bases and 2 bases respectively, with 8 bases between them. The CDR3 DNA reads as TGTGCCAGCAGCTCGGACCACACAGATACGCAGTATTTT. Translating gives CASSSDHTDTQYF.

The V call is TRBV25-1, the J call TRBJ2-7, with 10 bases that match TRBD1. The trim removed 8 bases at V and 1 base at J, leaving 5 bases unmatched. Germline-derived CDR1 and CDR2 are MGHDK and SYGVNS. The CDR3 is 14 residues long. DNA for the CDR3: TGTGCCAGCGGTGGACAGGGGGTGTCCTACGAGCAGTACTTC. Translated: CASGGQGVSYEQYF.

The rearrangement joins TRBV29-1 to TRBJ2-3; D uncertain. This CDR3 has 12 residues. Trimming removed 6 bases from V and 0 bases from J, with 7 bases in between. Germline lookup yields CDR1 SQVTM and CDR2 ANQGSEA. CDR3 region: CSVARSTDTQYF. The CDR3 DNA reads TGCAGCGTGGCCCGAAGCACAGATACGCAGTATTTT.

The rearrangement uses TRBV6-5 and TRBJ2-1, with D possibly matching TRBD2 (5 bases). Germline V lookup: CDR1 MNHEY, CDR2 SVGAGI. With 5 bases removed from V and 6 bases from J, the gap between germline ends came to 8 bases. The CDR3 extends over 12 amino acids. Here the CDR3 reads CASSRRGNEQFF. As DNA, the CDR3 is TGTGCCAGCAGTCGCCGGGGCAATGAGCAGTTCTTC.

The gene calls are TRBV7-6 and TRBJ1-3, with TRBD1 identical over 10 bases. Germline CDR1 reads SGHVS; CDR2 reads FNYEAQ. The J segment lost 7 bases and the V segment lost 4 bases, leaving 4 bases of the junction unmatched. This CDR3 comprises 14 residues. CDR3 in amino acids: CASSSGQGENTIYF. In DNA form, the CDR3 reads TGTGCCAGCAGCTCTGGACAGGGGGAGAACACCATATATTTT.

The rearrangement links TRBV28 to TRBJ2-7, with D perhaps matching TRBD1 (6 bases). The length of the CDR3 is 14 residues. V lost 6 bases to trimming and J lost 5 bases, with 17 bases between them. The germline CDR1 and CDR2 sequences are MDHEN and SYDVKM. This chain's CDR3 is CASSLVTGYNEQYF. CDR3 nucleotides: TGTGCCAGCAGCCTAGTCACAGGGTATAACGAGCAGTACTTC.

The chain carries TRBV5-1 and TRBJ2-4; 7 positions agree with TRBD2. Germline loops: CDR1 SGHRS, CDR2 YFSETQ. CDR3 length: 14 residues. With V trimmed by 4 bases and J by 5 bases, 6 bases remained unmatched. CDR3 in amino acids: CASSPAGVQNIQYF. The DNA for the CDR3 is TGCGCCAGCAGCCCCGCGGGAGTCCAAAACATTCAGTACTTC. The variable domain in full, with the rest retrieved from reference TRBV5-1 and TRBJ2-4, is KAGVTQTPRYLIKTRGQQVTLSCSPISGHRSVSWYQQTPGQGLQFLFEYFSETQRNKGNFPGRFSGRQFSNSRSEMNVSTLELGDSALYLCASSPAGVQNIQYFGAGTRLSVL.

J is TRBJ1-5 and V is TRBV5-5; D remains ambiguous. There are 15 residues in the CDR3. Germline V lookup: CDR1 SGHKS, CDR2 YYEKEE (reference sequence). The V gene lost 0 bases and the J gene lost 5 bases, with 12 bases spanning the gap. Written as DNA, the CDR3 is TGTGCCAGCAGCTTGGTGGGCAGCTCGGATCAGCCCCAGCATTTT. Protein product: CASSLVGSSDQPQHF. Looking up the rest from reference TRBV5-5 and TRBJ1-5 gives the full variable domain: DAGVTQSPTHLIKTRGQQVTLRCSPISGHKSVSWYQQVLGQGPQFIFQYYEKEERGRGNFPDRFSARQFPNYSSELNVNALLLGDSALYLCASSLVGSSDQPQHFGDGTRLSIL.

The chain is built from TRBV7-6 and TRBJ2-3; D gene ambiguous. The CDR3 is 14 residues long. Trimming took 4 bases from V and 4 from J, leaving 12 bases between them. In germline, CDR1 is SGHVS, CDR2 FNYEAQ. The CDR3 loop is CASSSWVYPDTQYF. The CDR3 DNA follows: TGTGCCAGCAGCTCCTGGGTATACCCAGATACGCAGTATTTT.

The rearrangement joins TRBV27 to TRBJ1-5; D unclear. CDR1 MNHEY and CDR2 SMNVEV come from the germline V gene (reference sequence). Deletions cut 0 bases from V and 2 bases from J, with 5 bases between. There are 14 residues in the CDR3. As DNA, the CDR3 is TGTGCCAGCAGTTTATCTAACGGCAATCAGCCCCAGCATTTT. It codes for CASSLSNGNQPQHF.

The rearrangement uses TRBV14 and TRBJ2-1; 11 bases agree with TRBD1. Germline CDR1 is SGHDN and CDR2 is FVKESK. The CDR3 spans 13 residues. The trim removed 4 bases at V and 7 bases at J, leaving 0 bases unmatched. This CDR3 reads CASSRDRGNEQFF. The CDR3 nucleotides are TGTGCCAGCAGCCGGGACAGGGGGAATGAGCAGTTCTTC.

The genes are TRBV4-2 and TRBJ2-7; possible D gene TRBD2, 6 bases. The V gene's germline CDR1 is LGHNA and CDR2 YNFKEQ. Deletions cut 4 bases from V and 7 bases from J, with 11 bases between. The CDR3 length is 12 residues. The CDR3 bases are TGTGCCAGCAGCCCACTGGAGGGGGAGCAGTACTTC. Translated, it gives CASSPLEGEQYF.